The following is a T cell receptor (beta chain) sequence with its context. The data were taken from a study of blood T cell repertoires in COVID-19. Data came from immunoSEQ multiplex PCR; TCRdb stores just in-frame clones and leaves some out. The sample lists 400,000 to 550,000 clones; around 88% were seen once. V was pared by 7 bases and J by 5 bases, with 23 bases between. The germline V gene has CDR1 SEHNR and CDR2 FQNEAQ (reference sequence). This CDR3 has 17 amino acids. The sequence came from a woman in her thirties with acute or convalescent COVID-19. The rearrangement uses TRBV7-9 and TRBJ1-4; a possible D gene is TRBD1 (6 bases). Input material: peripheral blood. The CDR3 DNA is TGTGCCAGCACCGACGTCGGACAGCCACAGGGAAATGAAAAACTGTTTTTT. It is translated as CASTDVGQPQGNEKLFF.